This T cell receptor (beta chain) is drawn from a study of T cell repertoires in cytomegalovirus infection. Study as a whole: A matching HLA type, together with CMV infection, was signaled by public TCR beta signatures.

Via MiXCR, TCRdb re-called the reads, giving one row per CDR3 protein. In the table there are some 700,000 distinct CDR3 sequences, about 40% of which are singletons. The trim removed 5 bases at V and 7 bases at J, leaving 13 bases unmatched. This CDR3 is 15 amino acids long. This receptor was taken from a human donor in good health (CMV status not recorded). Some clones in this sample may be carry-over from other donors' samples. This chain uses TRBV12-3 or TRBV12-4 with TRBJ2-5, with 7 positions matching TRBD2. Sequenced input: PBMCs. The CDR3 DNA reads as TGTGCCAGCAGTACAAAAGCGGGGCTCCATGGGACCCAGTACTTC. It yields the protein CASSTKAGLHGTQYF.